The rows below give T cell receptor beta chains drawn from one sample of a study of blood T cells in healthy people across ages. TCRdb analysed the 5' RACE reads with MiXCR anew, one entry per CDR3 protein. The sample records 1.5 million to 2 million distinct CDR3 sequences, 49% being singletons. What was sequenced was blood. These receptors originate from a woman in her 40s in good health. Both conserved end residues are part of each CDR3. A D gene is named only where the DNA matches it firmly. Clone size is given for some rows only: seen once, a few or many times, or a class if the clone is expanded.

size	D	length	V	J	DNA	CDR3
NA	TRBD2	17	TRBV7-8	TRBJ2-1	TGTGCCCTCAAAATGTGGACTAGCGGGGGGAACTACAATGAGCAGTTCTTC	CALKMWTSGGNYNEQFF
NA	NA	16	TRBV6-5	TRBJ2-7	TGTGCCAGCAGTACAAACACGAGGGAACGTTCCTACGAGCAGTACTTC	CASSTNTRERSYEQYF
NA	NA	15	TRBV24-1	TRBJ2-5	TGTGCCACCAGTGATTTTTCGACAGGCCAAGAGACCCAGTACTTC	CATSDFSTGQETQYF
few	TRBD2	14	TRBV12-3/TRBV12-4	TRBJ2-7	TGTGCCAGCAGCTCCGGGGGGGTGACCTACGAGCAGTACTTC	CASSSGGVTYEQYF
NA	TRBD2	17	TRBV14	TRBJ2-3	TGTGCCAGCAGCCAAGACAGGACTAGCGGCCCCACAGATACGCAGTATTTT	CASSQDRTSGPTDTQYF
few	TRBD1	15	TRBV7-8	TRBJ1-2	TGTGCCAGCAGCTCGACCGGGACAGGGAACTATGGCTACACCTTC	CASSSTGTGNYGYTF
NA	NA	15	TRBV12-3/TRBV12-4	TRBJ2-3	TGTGCCAGCAGTCCCCGGGGGATCACGACAGATACGCAGTATTTT	CASSPRGITTDTQYF
NA	NA	13	TRBV10-3	TRBJ2-3	TGTGCCATCAGGACGTTGGGGGGCGATACGCAGTATTTT	CAIRTLGGDTQYF
NA	NA	15	TRBV7-2	TRBJ2-3	TGTGCCAGCAGCTCGACTTTTATCCACCCAGATACGCAGTATTTT	CASSSTFIHPDTQYF
NA	NA	17	TRBV4-3	TRBJ2-5	TGCGCCAGCAGCCAAGACCCCGCCCGCACGGCAATAGAGACCCAGTACTTC	CASSQDPARTAIETQYF
NA	TRBD1	13	TRBV28	TRBJ1-2	TGTGCCAGCAGTCGGGACAGGGCGTCCGGCTACACCTTC	CASSRDRASGYTF
few	NA	15	TRBV7-2	TRBJ1-5	TGTGCCAGCAGCTTAGGGACAATGACGAATCAGCCCCAGCATTTT	CASSLGTMTNQPQHF
few	NA	14	TRBV7-2	TRBJ2-7	TGTGCCAGCAGGGGTACTGGCGGGGCCTACGAGCAGTACTTC	CASRGTGGAYEQYF
NA	TRBD1	15	TRBV12-3/TRBV12-4	TRBJ2-5	TGTACCAGCAGTGTCAGGGGGCGATTCCAAGAGACCCAGTACTTC	CTSSVRGRFQETQYF
NA	NA	13	TRBV14	TRBJ2-1	TGTGCCAGCAGCCCAGACTTGAACGGTGAGCAGTTCTTC	CASSPDLNGEQFF
NA	NA	16	TRBV5-1	TRBJ1-2	TGCGCCAGCAGCTCCTTCCAGGAGATAGCTAACTATGGCTACACCTTC	CASSSFQEIANYGYTF